These T cell receptor beta chains were read from a single sample in a study of cytomegalovirus exposure and HLA in healthy donors. Generated by immunoSEQ multiplex PCR, the TCRdb table keeps only in-frame clones and is missing some. The sample has under 200,000 clones, around 80% seen once. Material: PBMCs. Receptors originate from a woman in her forties or fifties in good health and CMV-seropositive. CDR3s include the opening cysteine and the closing phenylalanine or tryptophan. D genes are given only for firm matches. A clone size is listed for some rows: how often the clone was seen (once, few, many), or a class if it is expanded.

d_gene	v_gene	abundance	j_gene	CDR3aa	CDR3nt
TRBD2	TRBV6-5	NA	TRBJ2-7	CASSSGRAYEQYF	TGTGCCAGCAGTTCCGGGAGGGCCTACGAGCAGTACTTC
NA	TRBV7-2	NA	TRBJ1-4	CASTQWGGNEKLFF	TGTGCCAGCACCCAATGGGGAGGGAATGAAAAACTGTTTTTT
TRBD1	TRBV4-3	few	TRBJ1-1	CASSLGQANTEAFF	TGCGCCAGCAGCCTCGGACAGGCGAACACTGAAGCTTTCTTT
TRBD2	TRBV5-1	few	TRBJ2-3	CASSRPQGGDTQYF	TGCGCCAGCAGCCGACCTCAGGGAGGGGATACGCAGTATTTT
TRBD2	TRBV9	few	TRBJ2-3	CASSVGTSGGWGAYHRTDTQYF	TGTGCCAGCAGCGTAGGGACTAGCGGGGGGTGGGGGGCTTACCACCGCACAGATACGCAGTATTTT
NA	TRBV29-1	NA	TRBJ1-4	CSVSVGGEKLFF	TGCAGCGTTTCAGTAGGAGGAGAAAAACTGTTTTTT
NA	TRBV27	NA	TRBJ2-7	CASSPHIGRLKDYEQYF	TGTGCCAGCAGTCCCCACATTGGGAGGCTAAAGGACTACGAGCAGTACTTC
NA	TRBV29-1	NA	TRBJ2-7	CSVGRQPGAYEQYF	TGCAGCGTTGGACGACAGCCTGGAGCCTACGAGCAGTACTTC
NA	TRBV4-1	once	TRBJ2-5	CASSQVPEETQYF	TGCGCCAGCAGCCAAGTCCCAGAAGAGACCCAGTACTTC
NA	TRBV19	NA	TRBJ2-1	CATVTDRPYNEQFF	TGTGCCACTGTGACGGACAGACCTTACAATGAGCAGTTCTTC
NA	TRBV18	NA	TRBJ2-7	CASSPVGLSYEQYF	TGTGCCAGCTCACCAGTGGGGCTCTCCTACGAGCAGTACTTC
NA	TRBV7-9	NA	TRBJ2-7	CASSLRNTGHEQYF	TGTGCCAGCAGCCTTCGAAACACAGGGCACGAGCAGTACTTC
TRBD1	TRBV28	few	TRBJ2-7	CASRVSQGGYEQYF	TGTGCCAGCAGGGTCTCACAGGGGGGATACGAGCAGTACTTC
NA	TRBV7-8	NA	TRBJ2-2	CASSLVGSALTGELFF	TGTGCCAGCAGCTTAGTAGGGAGCGCCCTCACCGGGGAGCTGTTTTTT
NA	TRBV9	NA	TRBJ2-5	CASSVEEGSGETQYF	TGTGCCAGCAGCGTAGAGGAGGGTTCCGGAGAGACCCAGTACTTC
NA	TRBV5-1	NA	TRBJ2-7	CASSEAKGTPSSYEQYF	TGCGCCAGCAGCGAGGCGAAGGGGACACCAAGCTCCTACGAGCAGTACTTC
TRBD2	TRBV7-2	NA	TRBJ2-7	CASSSAAGGSSYEQYF	TGTGCCAGCAGCTCCGCCGCCGGCGGGAGTTCCTACGAGCAGTACTTC
TRBD2	TRBV10-2	NA	TRBJ2-2	CASKVASGSLRNTGELFF	TGCGCCAGCAAAGTGGCTAGCGGGAGTTTACGGAACACCGGGGAGCTGTTTTTT
NA	TRBV28	NA	TRBJ2-5	CASSGGETQYF	TGTGCCAGTTCGGGTGGAGAGACCCAGTACTTC
TRBD1	TRBV6-6	NA	TRBJ2-1	CASNRPQGNNEQFF	TGTGCCAGCAATCGTCCACAGGGGAACAATGAGCAGTTCTTC
NA	TRBV19	few	TRBJ1-2	CASSILGSYGYTF	TGTGCCAGTAGTATACTAGGCAGCTATGGCTACACCTTC
NA	TRBV18	NA	TRBJ2-7	CASSPSLSPEQYF	TGTGCCAGCTCACCCTCACTTAGTCCCGAGCAGTACTTC
NA	TRBV30	NA	TRBJ1-2	CAWSDTGNYGYTF	TGTGCCTGGAGTGATACAGGGAACTATGGCTACACCTTC
NA	TRBV21-1	NA	TRBJ1-6	CASSTRVGEGVSPLHF	TGTGCCAGCAGCACACGGGTGGGGGAGGGGGTTTCACCCCTCCACTTT
TRBD2	TRBV7-2	once	TRBJ2-1	CASSLTAGGYNEQFF	TGTGCCAGCAGCTTAACCGCGGGAGGATACAATGAGCAGTTCTTC
TRBD2	TRBV5-6	NA	TRBJ2-3	CASSWTSGGWGDTQYF	TGTGCCAGCAGCTGGACTAGCGGGGGGTGGGGGGATACGCAGTATTTT
TRBD2	TRBV10-1	NA	TRBJ2-7	CASSEGSGRAPPGEQYF	TGCGCCAGCAGTGAAGGGAGCGGGAGAGCCCCGCCGGGCGAGCAGTACTTC
NA	TRBV5-8	few	TRBJ2-1	CASSPRSGFLHNEQFF	TGTGCCAGCAGCCCCAGATCAGGTTTTTTACACAATGAGCAGTTCTTC
NA	TRBV28	once	TRBJ1-5	CASSKEVLPQHF	TGTGCCAGCAGTAAAGAGGTATTACCCCAGCATTTT
NA	TRBV6-5	few	TRBJ1-2	CASSPTANYGYTF	TGTGCCAGCAGCCCAACAGCAAACTATGGCTACACCTTC
NA	TRBV28	NA	TRBJ1-4	CASTRGGANEKLFF	TGTGCCAGCACCCGGGGAGGGGCTAATGAAAAACTGTTTTTT
NA	TRBV6-6	NA	TRBJ2-7	CASSYSDRSPYEQYF	TGTGCCAGCAGTTACTCCGACAGGTCCCCCTACGAGCAGTACTTC
NA	TRBV9	NA	TRBJ2-1	CASSPHRGREHEQFF	TGTGCCAGCAGCCCTCACAGGGGGAGGGAGCATGAGCAGTTCTTC
NA	TRBV5-6	NA	TRBJ2-2	CASSAPPGSSNTGELFF	TGTGCCAGCAGCGCCCCCCCAGGCTCATCGAACACCGGGGAGCTGTTTTTT
NA	TRBV28	NA	TRBJ1-5	CATCGGTGNQPQHF	TGTGCCACCTGTGGTGGTACGGGCAATCAGCCCCAGCATTTT
TRBD1	TRBV28	NA	TRBJ2-7	CASSDRGAYEQYF	TGTGCCAGCAGCGACAGGGGGGCTTACGAGCAGTACTTC
TRBD2	TRBV7-2	NA	TRBJ2-1	CASSLSRTSGRNEQFF	TGTGCCAGCAGCTTATCGAGGACTAGCGGGAGAAATGAGCAGTTCTTC
NA	TRBV9	NA	TRBJ2-5	CASSVRPAAQETQYF	TGTGCCAGCAGCGTACGCCCGGCGGCCCAAGAGACCCAGTACTTC
NA	TRBV28	few	TRBJ1-5	CASSSPGGNQPQHF	TGTGCCAGCAGTTCCCCAGGGGGCAATCAGCCCCAGCATTTT
NA	TRBV7-7	NA	TRBJ2-3	CASSPTGIADTQYF	TGTGCTAGCAGCCCCACAGGGATCGCAGATACGCAGTATTTT
NA	TRBV11-3	NA	TRBJ2-6	CASSGPTGGSGANVLTF	TGTGCCAGCAGCGGACCGACAGGCGGCTCTGGGGCCAACGTCCTGACTTTC
TRBD1	TRBV11-2	NA	TRBJ1-2	CASSLGQGFGGYGYTF	TGTGCCAGCAGCTTAGGACAGGGGTTCGGGGGCTATGGCTACACCTTC
TRBD1	TRBV4-1	NA	TRBJ1-2	CASSQDLDRPYGYTF	TGCGCCAGCAGCCAAGATCTGGACAGGCCCTATGGCTACACCTTC
NA	TRBV27	NA	TRBJ2-1	CASSWGRLNEQFF	TGTGCCAGCAGTTGGGGGCGATTGAATGAGCAGTTCTTC
NA	TRBV19	NA	TRBJ1-3	CASRDSGTPALGNTIYF	TGTGCCAGTAGAGACTCTGGGACACCTGCCCTCGGAAACACCATATATTTT
TRBD1	TRBV2	NA	TRBJ1-5	CASSPDRGDQPQHF	TGTGCCAGCAGCCCGGACAGGGGTGATCAGCCCCAGCATTTT